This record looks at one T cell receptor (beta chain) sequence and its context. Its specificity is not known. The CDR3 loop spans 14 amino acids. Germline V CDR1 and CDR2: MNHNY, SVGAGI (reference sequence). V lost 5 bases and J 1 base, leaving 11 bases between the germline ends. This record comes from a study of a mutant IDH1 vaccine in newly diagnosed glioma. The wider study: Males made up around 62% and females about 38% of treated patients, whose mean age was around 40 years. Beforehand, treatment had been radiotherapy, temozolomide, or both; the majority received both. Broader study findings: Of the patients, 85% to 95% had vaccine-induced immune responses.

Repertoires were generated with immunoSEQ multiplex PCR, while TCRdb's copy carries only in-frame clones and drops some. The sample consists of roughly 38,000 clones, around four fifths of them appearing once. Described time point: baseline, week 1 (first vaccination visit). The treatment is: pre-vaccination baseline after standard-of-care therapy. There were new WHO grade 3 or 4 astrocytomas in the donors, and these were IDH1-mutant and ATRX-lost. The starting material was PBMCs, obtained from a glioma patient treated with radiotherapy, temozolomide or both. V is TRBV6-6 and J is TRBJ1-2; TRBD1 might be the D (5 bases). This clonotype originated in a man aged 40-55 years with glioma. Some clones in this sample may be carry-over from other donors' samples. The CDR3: CASSPRAINYGYTF. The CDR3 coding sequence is TGTGCCAGCAGTCCCAGGGCTATTAACTATGGCTACACCTTC.